The 20 T cell receptor beta chains given below trace back to one sample, sequenced in a study of blood T cell repertoires in COVID-19. Only in-frame clones appear in the TCRdb table, and some are missing; sequencing was by immunoSEQ multiplex PCR. Here the sample spans 300,000 to 450,000 clones, about 90% being singletons. Source material: PBMCs or T cells enriched from blood (not recorded which). These receptors were taken from a woman aged 25 to 39 who had recovered from COVID-19.

The V gene is TRBV28, the J gene TRBJ1-1, with TRBD1 as a possible D gene (6 bases). Germline V gene sequence: CDR1 MDHEN, CDR2 SYDVKM. The CDR3 has 14 amino acids. With 3 bases removed from V and 4 bases from J, the gap between germline ends came to 12 bases. CDR3 protein: CASSFVGASTEAFF. The CDR3 nucleotides are TGTGCCAGCAGTTTTGTGGGGGCGAGCACTGAAGCTTTCTTT.

The chain recombines TRBV19 with TRBJ1-2, with 7 nucleotides matching TRBD1. Germline CDR1 LNHDA, CDR2 SQIVND (reference sequence). This CDR3 comprises 15 residues. The V gene end was trimmed by 7 bases and the J gene end by 0 bases; junction bases not matched to a gene: 8. CDR3 nucleotides: TGTGCCAGTACCTCTACTGGGACAGCTAACTATGGCTACACCTTC. As protein: CASTSTGTANYGYTF.

The V call is TRBV30, the J call TRBJ2-5, with 11 positions matching TRBD2. V lost 4 bases and J lost 1; bases outside the gene matches: 14. CDR1 and CDR2 (germline): GTSNPN, SVGIG (reference sequence). The CDR3 is 18 amino acids. The CDR3 coding sequence is TGTGCCTGGAACCTCCCTCGACTAGCGGGGCCGATCCAAGAGACCCAGTACTTC. Translation gives CAWNLPRLAGPIQETQYF.

In DNA form, the CDR3 reads TGTGCCAGCAGCTTAGGCCCAGGGGGCAATCAGCCCCAGCATTTT. Translating gives CASSLGPGGNQPQHF. V and J are TRBV5-6 and TRBJ1-5; possible D gene TRBD1, 6 bases. The CDR3 runs to 15 residues. V was trimmed by 2 bases and J by 2 bases, leaving 11 bases between them. Per germline, CDR1 SGHDT and CDR2 YYEEEE.

The chain joins TRBV19 to TRBJ2-6; no firm D call. CDR3 length equals 13 residues. Germline CDR1 is LNHDA and CDR2 is SQIVND (reference sequence). V was pared by 8 bases and J by 0 bases, with 5 bases between. CDR3 residues: CASQISGANVLTF. The CDR3 DNA reads as TGTGCCAGTCAAATCTCTGGGGCCAACGTCCTGACTTTC.

The J gene is TRBJ1-6, the V gene TRBV27; D perhaps matches TRBD1 (6 bases). The V gene lost 4 bases and the J gene lost 9 bases, with 16 bases spanning the gap. Germline CDR1 MNHEY, CDR2 SMNVEV (reference sequence). The CDR3 has 15 residues. CDR3: CASSSSTRGSSPLHF. DNA of the CDR3: TGTGCCAGCAGTTCCAGCACGAGGGGGAGTTCACCCCTCCACTTT.

This clone has a handful of counts. The chain links TRBV6-6 to TRBJ2-2, with 9 bases matching TRBD2. The germline gives CDR1 MNHNY, CDR2 SVGAGI (reference sequence). Trimming removed 5 bases from V and 4 bases from J; junction bases left unmatched: 11. This CDR3 is built from 17 residues. The CDR3 DNA follows: TGTGCCAGCAGTCCCGCGGCGGGACTAGCCGGCACCGGGGAGCTGTTTTTT. It translates to CASSPAAGLAGTGELFF.

This clone has just a few counts. The sample contains more than one DNA sequence encoding this CDR3. The genes are TRBV6-5 and TRBJ1-6; TRBD1 aligns across 9 bases. Germline-derived CDR1 and CDR2 are MNHEY and SVGAGI. The CDR3 covers 16 residues. The V and J ends lost 2 bases and 6 bases, in that order; junction bases with no gene match: 5. The DNA for the CDR3 is TGTGCCAGCAGTTACCTACAGGGGGCGGGTAATTCACCCCTCCACTTT. It translates to CASSYLQGAGNSPLHF.

V and J are TRBV5-1 and TRBJ1-4; tentatively, D is TRBD1 (5 bases). CDR3 length: 15 residues. Trimming left V 4 bases short and J 3 bases short, with 13 bases between. CDR1 and CDR2 from the germline V gene are SGHRS and YFSETQ. The CDR3 reads CASSSTGWANEKLFF. The CDR3 nucleotides are TGCGCCAGCAGCAGTACAGGATGGGCTAATGAAAAACTGTTTTTT. Drawing the rest from reference TRBV5-1 and TRBJ1-4, the complete variable domain is KAGVTQTPRYLIKTRGQQVTLSCSPISGHRSVSWYQQTPGQGLQFLFEYFSETQRNKGNFPGRFSGRQFSNSRSEMNVSTLELGDSALYLCASSSTGWANEKLFFGSGTQLSVL.

The V call is TRBV11-1, the J call TRBJ1-2, with D unresolved. CDR1 is SGHAT, CDR2 FQDESV, per germline (reference sequence). Trimming removed 2 bases from V and 1 base from J, with 8 bases in between. CDR3 length equals 14 residues. The CDR3 protein is CASSLNSDNYGYTF. In nucleotides, the CDR3 is TGTGCCAGCAGCTTAAATTCAGATAACTATGGCTACACCTTC.

This chain connects TRBV28 to TRBJ1-2; D not certain. The length of the CDR3 is 13 residues. Deletions cut 8 bases from V and 0 bases from J, with 10 bases between. CDR1 and CDR2 (germline): MDHEN, SYDVKM. The CDR3 DNA sequence: TGTGCCAGCTGCGGTGTAACTAACTATGGCTACACCTTC. This codes for CASCGVTNYGYTF.

This clone was recorded once. As DNA, the CDR3 is TGTGCCAGCAGCTTAAGCGGAGGTGAGCAGTTCTTC. Amino acids: CASSLSGGEQFF. The J gene is TRBJ2-1, the V gene TRBV5-6, with a tentative D call TRBD2 (5 bases). V was trimmed by 2 bases and J by 9 bases, leaving 9 bases between them. The CDR3 is 12 residues long. Germline CDR1 SGHDT, CDR2 YYEEEE.

This sequence joins TRBV6-2 or TRBV6-3 and TRBJ1-2; D gene unclear. Trimming left V 5 bases short and J 2 bases short, with 12 bases between. CDR3 size: 14 residues. Germline V gives CDR1 MNHEY, CDR2 SVGEGT. Here the CDR3 DNA reads TGTGCCAGCAGTCGAGGGTCGGGGAACTATGGCTACACCTTC. This sequence encodes CASSRGSGNYGYTF.

The chain links TRBV2 to TRBJ2-1; D is unresolved. This CDR3 comprises 13 residues. Germline CDR1 and CDR2: SNHLY and FYNNEI. Trimming pared 2 bases from V and 9 bases from J, leaving 11 bases between. The CDR3 here is CASSEIARIEQFF. CDR3 nucleotides: TGTGCCAGCAGTGAAATAGCTAGAATTGAGCAGTTCTTC. Full variable domain (remainder filled in from reference TRBV2 and TRBJ2-1): EPEVTQTPSHQVTQMGQEVILRCVPISNHLYFYWYRQILGQKVEFLVSFYNNEISEKSEIFDDQFSVERPDGSNFTLKIRSTKLEDSAMYFCASSEIARIEQFFGPGTRLTVL.

The V and J genes are TRBV7-8 and TRBJ1-5, with D hard to call. Germline lookup yields CDR1 SGHVS and CDR2 FQNEAQ. V shed 5 bases and J shed 1 base, with 21 bases lying between them. CDR3 length: 18 amino acids. The CDR3 region is CASSTILEFGESNQPQHF. Here the CDR3 DNA reads TGTGCCAGCAGCACCATACTCGAATTCGGTGAGAGCAATCAGCCCCAGCATTTT.

V is TRBV7-9 and J is TRBJ2-7; 7 nucleotides align to TRBD1. The CDR3 is 16 amino acids. The germline V gene encodes CDR1 SEHNR and CDR2 FQNEAQ (reference sequence). J was trimmed by 3 bases and V by 1 base; bases with no gene match: 9. CDR3 region: CASSLGTNRGSYEQYF. DNA of the CDR3: TGTGCCAGCAGCTTAGGCACCAACAGGGGTAGCTACGAGCAGTACTTC.

The chain is built from TRBV10-3 and TRBJ2-7; TRBD2 matches 12 bases. V gave up 1 base and J gave up 3 bases; unmatched junction bases: 13. The CDR3 totals 19 residues. Germline V gene data show CDR1 as ENHRY and CDR2 as SYGVKD. CDR3 sequence reads: CAISEFQVRLAGGLYEQYF. CDR3 DNA sequence: TGTGCCATCAGTGAGTTCCAGGTCCGCCTAGCGGGGGGGCTCTACGAGCAGTACTTC.

The CDR3 sequence is CASSLEGGQDQPQHF. CDR3 nucleotide sequence: TGCGCCAGCAGCTTGGAAGGGGGCCAAGATCAGCCCCAGCATTTT. The V and J genes are TRBV5-1 and TRBJ1-5; the match to TRBD1 covers 7 bases. This CDR3 has 15 residues. Germline assignment: CDR1 SGHRS and CDR2 YFSETQ. J was trimmed by 5 bases and V by 0 bases; bases with no gene match: 5.

The chain recombines TRBV7-9 with TRBJ2-1; 9 bases line up with TRBD1. The CDR3 consists of 16 residues. CDR1 and CDR2 from the germline V gene are SEHNR and FQNEAQ (reference sequence). V lost 3 bases to trimming and J lost 5 bases; unmatched junction nucleotides: 8. CDR3 protein: CASSFRQWTGDNEQFF. In nucleotides, the CDR3 is TGTGCCAGCAGCTTCCGACAGTGGACAGGGGACAATGAGCAGTTCTTC.

Notes on this clone: The junction differs from germline at one of its ends, possibly a read error. The chain joins TRBV5-1 to TRBJ2-7, with 9 bases identical to TRBD1. The CDR3 extends over 16 amino acids. The germline gives CDR1 SGHRS, CDR2 YFSETQ. The chain's CDR3 is CASNLAVGTGFHEQYF. The CDR3, as DNA: TGCGCCAGCAACTTGGCCGTAGGGACAGGGTTTCACGAGCAGTACTTC.